Sequencing of this T cell receptor beta chain was carried out in a study of somatic mutations in cytotoxic T cells in rheumatoid arthritis (dated by TCRdb to about 2017). Study-wide context: Peripheral blood (approximately 32 ml EDTA) was collected from patients immediately after diagnosis and before any treatment began. Some V beta antibody-stained T-cell populations were flow-sorted on a FACSAria II or Sony SH800 at nearly 100% purity, and sorted V beta1+ cells also underwent TCRB sequencing. Whether expanded CD8+ T-cell clones in untreated, newly diagnosed rheumatoid arthritis carry somatic mutations was the study question, and clonality was characterized with TCRB deep sequencing. For 65 rheumatoid arthritis patients and 15 to 25 healthy controls, TCRB deep sequencing was carried out. Patient and control groups had essentially identical median ages.

CD4+ and CD8+ cells were isolated by positive magnetic bead selection on an AutoMACS, and purity was checked by flow cytometry. Clonal expansions were first screened by flow cytometry with a TCR V beta antibody panel, then characterized by TCRB deep sequencing of sorted CD8+ fractions. Isolation of peripheral blood mononuclear cells was done through Ficoll-Paque PLUS density gradient separation. DNA from CD4-enriched, CD8-enriched or PBMC samples was extracted using Nucleospin Tissue or Tissue XS kits and then quantified on a Qubit 2.0 fluorometer. On this clone itself: What antigen it recognizes has not been identified. Base qualities are not provided; no much larger clone lies one nucleotide away.

General study outcomes and caveats: Viral specificity could not be ruled out by absence from virus-specific databases, and the antigen targets of the expanded CD8+ clones remained unknown. No adjustment for multiple comparisons was made for the slight TRBV07 underrepresentation in patients. In patients, CD8+ clonality rose with age (Spearman r ≈ 0.49), which was not the case in healthy controls. Rheumatoid arthritis patients and age-matched healthy controls did not significantly differ in CD8+ T-cell clonality. In about an eighth of the 65 patients, more than 20% of CD8+ cells belonged to the largest CD8+ clone, while several identical CD8+ TCRB sequences were shared between blood and synovial fluid.

Genomic DNA underwent TCRB CDR3 sequencing using the immunoSEQ assay. Per the original workflow: Only a few patient CD8+ clones larger than 1% matched published virus-specific TCRB sequences when compared against them. The analyses included only productive TCRB rearrangements. Clonality was expressed as a Shannon entropy-based productive clonality index, with each clone defined by a unique TCRB CDR3 sequence. Repertoire overlap for a pair of samples was computed from each clone's template counts relative to total templates per sample. V-gene usage measured by flow cytometry correlated with TCRB sequencing V-gene usage, with a Spearman r of roughly 0.67. The immuneACCESS repertoire file appears here via TCRdb, limited to in-frame rearrangements. These files lack a portion of the clones; in checked studies, under half of the deficit traces to unresolved V genes, and the cause of the others is not known. V and J calls and clone size are given by that table; D and trimming were obtained from the DNA. This sample comprises around 19,000 clones, 55% to 80% of them detected only once. 18% of the sample is taken by the ten largest.

The CDR3, cysteine through phenylalanine, is 13 amino acids long. Only the CDR3 portion is preserved as DNA: 39 bases, with reading frame beginning at the first base. Per the germline V gene, MGHDK is the CDR1 and SYGVNS is the CDR2. The V and J ends are trimmed by 3 bases and 5 bases, leaving 10 bases between them. The rearrangement combines TRBV25-1 with TRBJ1-1, with the D segment identity uncertain. The sequenced material came from CD8+ T cells sorted from blood. The origin of this receptor is an adult with rheumatoid arthritis. The CDR3 protein: CASSDYRGTEAFF. Here is the DNA: TGTGCCAGCAGTGATTATCGGGGAACTGAAGCTTTCTTT.